This is a list of T cell receptor beta chains from one sample in a study of T cells in localized non-small cell lung cancer. Sequenced by immunoSEQ multiplex PCR; TCRdb stores in-frame clones only, minus some. The table lists 25,000 to 40,000 clones, roughly three quarters of them singletons, with around 34% in the top ten. Sequencing was performed on peripheral blood, taken before any cancer treatment. Source of these receptors: an older male donor with stage II squamous cell lung carcinoma. Each CDR3 is given with its conserved first and last residue. D genes are given only for firm matches. Size is omitted from some rows. Given values are once, few, many or a class for expanded clones.

cdr3_aa	cdr3_nt	d_call	v_call	clone_size	j_call
CASSPKDGNIQYF	TGTGCCAGCTCACCAAAGGATGGAAACATTCAGTACTTC	NA	TRBV18	NA	TRBJ2-4
CASSPRTGSTDTQYF	TGTGCCAGCAGCCCGCGCACGGGTAGCACAGATACGCAGTATTTT	NA	TRBV4-2	NA	TRBJ2-3
CASTGANVLTF	TGTGCCAGTACAGGGGCCAACGTCCTGACTTTC	NA	TRBV19	once	TRBJ2-6
CASSVDSSGGGDTQYF	TGTGCCAGCAGCGTAGATTCTAGCGGGGGAGGAGATACGCAGTATTTT	TRBD2	TRBV9	NA	TRBJ2-3
CASSLRDGSNDGYTF	TGCGCCAGCAGCTTACGGGACGGCTCAAACGATGGCTACACCTTC	NA	TRBV5-1	NA	TRBJ1-2
CASSTIRTGEKYGYTF	TGTGCCAGCAGCACCATTAGGACAGGAGAGAAGTATGGCTACACCTTC	TRBD1	TRBV13	few	TRBJ1-2
CASSYPIAGGTEAFF	TGTGCCAGCAGTTACCCTATAGCAGGGGGAACTGAAGCTTTCTTT	TRBD1	TRBV6-5	NA	TRBJ1-1
CASSYPGTGAPEAFF	TGTGCCAGCAGTTACCCCGGGACAGGGGCGCCTGAAGCTTTCTTT	TRBD1	TRBV6-6	NA	TRBJ1-1
CASSYLGTFPGELFF	TGTGCCAGCAGTTACTTAGGGACGTTTCCGGGGGAGCTGTTTTTT	NA	TRBV6-5	NA	TRBJ2-2
CASSPGTGVYGYTF	TGTGCCAGCAGTCCCGGGACAGGGGTCTATGGCTACACCTTC	TRBD1	TRBV28	once	TRBJ1-2
CAIRQGVNTEAFF	TGTGCCATCAGGCAGGGGGTGAACACTGAAGCTTTCTTT	TRBD1	TRBV10-3	once	TRBJ1-1
CASRGLSSYEQYF	TGTGCCAGCCGGGGCCTGAGCTCCTACGAGCAGTACTTC	NA	TRBV19	NA	TRBJ2-7
CASSLGGTDTQYF	TGCGCCAGCAGCTTGGGAGGCACAGATACGCAGTATTTT	NA	TRBV5-1	NA	TRBJ2-3
CASRLDSEKLFF	TGTGCCAGCCGCCTGGACAGCGAGAAACTGTTTTTT	NA	TRBV2	NA	TRBJ1-4
CASSLGERGTEAFF	TGTGCCAGCAGCCTTGGGGAGAGGGGCACTGAAGCTTTCTTT	NA	TRBV6-6	once	TRBJ1-1
CATSRDLDGGAYEQYF	TGTGCCACCAGCAGAGATTTAGATGGCGGGGCCTACGAGCAGTACTTC	NA	TRBV15	once	TRBJ2-7
CASSFDSFTDTQYF	TGTGCCAGCAGCTTCGACTCGTTCACAGATACGCAGTATTTT	NA	TRBV5-5	NA	TRBJ2-3
CASSPTGLAGAHSYNEQFF	TGTGCCAGCAGCCCTACGGGACTAGCGGGGGCCCACTCCTACAATGAGCAGTTCTTC	TRBD2	TRBV7-9	NA	TRBJ2-1
CASSPAGVAKNIQYF	TGTGCCAGCAGCCCCGCAGGTGTAGCCAAAAACATTCAGTACTTC	NA	TRBV7-9	NA	TRBJ2-4
CASSPPPTRAGELFF	TGTGCCAGCAGTCCACCACCAACAAGGGCCGGGGAGCTGTTTTTT	NA	TRBV6-5	NA	TRBJ2-2
CASSPPGRMGGEKLFF	TGTGCCAGTAGCCCCCCCGGGCGGATGGGAGGGGAAAAACTGTTTTTT	NA	TRBV19	NA	TRBJ1-4
CASSEEAGAYRYEQYF	TGTGCCAGCAGTGAAGAGGCAGGGGCTTATCGTTACGAGCAGTACTTC	NA	TRBV2	NA	TRBJ2-7
CASSWGRVEKLFF	TGTGCCAGTAGTTGGGGGCGAGTAGAAAAACTGTTTTTT	NA	TRBV19	NA	TRBJ1-4